This TCR beta chain was sequenced in a study of cytomegalovirus exposure and HLA in healthy donors (dated by TCRdb to about 2017). Concerning the study at large: According to an earlier analysis of around 600 of the donors, about 179 million T cells yielded roughly 110 million unique TCR beta sequences and around 300 Gb of sequence data. Class I and class II HLA loci were covered by the typing at four-digit resolution. All discovery cohort repertoires had been generated using a single sequencing platform. The number of donors typed differed by locus, with 629-630 for A, B, C, DRB1 and DQB1, approximately 500 for DQA1, 600 to 610 for DPA1, and 400 to 490 for DPB1. A later analysis re-analyzed previously published TCR beta repertoires from 660 or so donors and added high-resolution HLA genotyping to study TCR occurrence patterns. Rather than using new phenotypic data, the later analysis identified candidate immune exposures from TCR beta sequences and from how often those sequences occurred across donors. Genome-wide SNP genotypes for about 65% of the 666 donors were used in a later genetic analysis, which treated that subset as a discovery cohort. The study profiled the T cell repertoires of 550 to 700 subjects by immunosequencing and related them to cytomegalovirus serostatus. High-throughput TCR immunosequencing, statistical association of individual TCRs with disease status, and machine learning were combined to predict cytomegalovirus infection status. An earlier analysis of 587 of the donors applied high-throughput TCR beta sequencing to assess whether each TCR beta V gene segment acted as functional or pseudogenic. Besides the first cohort of 500 to 700 subjects, a separate validation cohort made up of 90 to 150 different subjects was used. Alongside the repertoire data, information on donor age, sex, ethnicity and CMV serostatus was compiled. About 280 gigabases of sequencing data and approximately 84 million unique TCR sequences were included in an early release covering under 650 HLA-typed donors. Among some 410 genotyped donors of the cohort, an average of approximately 240,000 unique TCR beta nucleotide sequences was sequenced per donor, of which 15% to 20% were non-productive. The study was designed to test whether signatures of past pathogen exposure could be identified by cataloging public T cell receptors. A handful of DR-DQ haplotypes were handled as single units for association and clustering because linkage in the cohort was strong. Of the roughly 400 genotyped donors, 65% to 90% fell in the genetic ancestry cluster associated with self-reported Caucasian donors.

The protocol used for the library was the immunoSEQ multiplex PCR assay. The multiplex PCR relied on a mix of 60 forward primers for TCR Vbeta segments and 13 reverse primers for TCR Jbeta segments. The CDR3 region of rearranged TCR beta genes was amplified from genomic DNA with a multiplex PCR assay. The Illumina HiSeq System was used to sequence the amplified TCR beta libraries as 87-base-pair reads. The original methods were these. Across the 670 or so repertoires, a later analysis counted some 80 million unique TCR beta chains, around 11 million of which were shared by at least two donors. Raw reads were error-corrected and collapsed into unique sequences by a nearest-neighbor algorithm in which closely related sequences were merged to remove PCR and sequencing errors. CDR3 sequences were aligned to IMGT reference sequences to assign V, D and J gene segments. For a sequence to be retained, a match of at least six nucleotides was required to both a V gene segment and a J gene segment. Rearrangements were classified as productive when the CDR3 lacked stop codons and remained in frame with V and J, and all other rearrangements were classified as non-productive. CDR3 was defined by IMGT convention, running from the second conserved V-encoded cysteine to the conserved J-encoded phenylalanine. In an earlier analysis of around 570 of the donors, sequences lacking an unambiguous match to a single V gene segment were excluded. In an earlier analysis of 587 of the donors, V segments were called functional above 56.7% productive rearrangements and were called segregating when the between-donor standard deviation exceeded 5%. A statistical classification framework was built for diagnosing cytomegalovirus status from the catalog of TCR beta chain sequences. In a later analysis, V and J genes were assigned by comparing TCR nucleotide sequences against IMGT/GENE-DB human TR gene sequences. Using the TCRdist pipeline, a later analysis assigned CDR3 sequences along with most-parsimonious VDJ recombination scenarios. In a later analysis, each TCR beta chain was defined by its CDR3 amino acid sequence together with its V-gene family, and reads without a unique V-gene family were excluded. In a later analysis, 500 to 700 highly shared, low-generation-probability nucleotide sequences were removed to address suspected cross-contamination and a sequencing artifact. In a later analysis, a clonal expansion index for each public chain was calculated from normalized within-repertoire ranks of inferred template counts. In a later analysis, generation probabilities were computed with a VDJ recombination model fitted to out-of-frame rearrangements, and the resulting probabilities were checked against IGoR. In a later analysis, TCR-TCR, TCR-HLA and TCR-CMV co-occurrence was scored with hypergeometric tests, and a repertoire-size bias correction was applied to TCR pairs. To estimate false discovery rates, a later analysis permuted the HLA or CMV assignments 20 times. In a later analysis, co-occurring TCRs were grouped with DBSCAN, and TCRdist sequence similarity was added when clustering was performed within HLA-allele-positive subsets. Repertoires with fewer than 30,000 or more than 120,000 public chains, plus five repertoires with anomalous nucleotide sharing, were excluded from co-occurrence clustering. This immuneACCESS table, as held by TCRdb, lists in-frame sequences with V and J called but not all clones. Of the missing ones, under half trace to an unresolved V gene in checked studies; the others have no known cause. V and J calls plus clone size are reproduced from that table; the DNA served to infer D and trimming. Present in this sample are 150,000 to 200,000 clones, 80% to 85% of which were seen just once. The ten top clones hold about 1.1% of the sample.

The paper as a whole reports these results and caveats: In both the original and validation cohorts, the classifier was reported to diagnose cytomegalovirus status with high specificity and sensitivity. Most TCR sequences were observed very rarely across donors, whereas some public TCRs were present in many individuals. Roughly uniform sequencing depth across donors was assumed in presence/absence analyses, although this assumption may not hold. The earlier analysis of about 600 of the donors excluded approximately 17 rarely observed V segments, including chromosome 9 orphons, because counts were too low. In an earlier analysis of several hundred of the donors, most TCR beta V segments were observed in productive rearrangements about 90% or about 30% of the time, broadly matching IMGT annotations. Linkage disequilibrium might explain the correlated functional status among segregating V segments, but an unknown experimental factor could not be ruled out. A further reported finding was that TCR beta sequences accurately predicted the HLA-A and HLA-B alleles for most subjects in the first cohort. In a later analysis, HLA-associated TCR beta chains showed more clonal expansion and lower generation probabilities than non-associated chains that were equally common. Only TCR beta chains were sequenced in this cohort, and the absence of alpha or paired-chain data limited detectable features. The sequencing pipeline was judged likely to have produced a cluster of highly shared sequence variants as a technical artifact. Assigning TCR associations to individual alleles was difficult when HLA alleles, especially DR and DQ, strongly co-occurred. In a later analysis, the rate of TCR association differed among HLA loci, with DRB1 alleles having the most associated TCRs and HLA-C alleles having the fewest. For the cohort, immune exposure information was limited to CMV serostatus. In vitro tests confirmed that a few of the cytomegalovirus-associated TCR beta chains recognize cytomegalovirus antigens. An association between a missense DCLRE1C variant and V-gene and J-gene trimming of TCR beta chains was found in a later genetic analysis and replicated in an independent cohort. Because some donors lacked HLA typing at each locus, the association tests relied only on the typed subset. According to a later analysis, most CMV-associated TCR beta chains appeared to be HLA-restricted, and the HLA associations seemed to be driven largely by CMV exposure. According to a later genetic analysis, donors in an Asian-associated ancestry cluster had fewer N-insertions in productive TCRs than the roughly 700-donor mean. The study gave a list of about 150 TCR beta chains associated with cytomegalovirus. At a false discovery rate of 0.05, a later analysis linked 15,000 to 20,000 TCR beta sequences to specific HLA alleles. According to a later analysis, parvovirus B19, influenza, CMV and Epstein-Barr virus appeared linked to several top co-occurrence clusters. It was suggested by the authors that the approach could potentially be generalized to other disease states and immunological phenotypes.

Concerning this clone: Which antigen it targets is not known. Per-nucleotide qualities are absent, and no much larger clonotype sits a single base away.

In total, 666 healthy bone marrow donors made up the cohort. At the time of sampling, all cohort members were nominally healthy, though unrecorded immune exposures were likely present. The donor was CMV seronegative and belonged to the group of under 400 seronegative cohort members. A peripheral blood sample was collected from each donor, and TCR beta sequencing was performed on peripheral blood mononuclear cells. The Qiagen DNeasy Blood Extraction Kit was used to extract genomic DNA from the blood cell samples. This sequence originates from a woman aged 40 to 55 in good health and CMV-seronegative. The sample taken for sequencing was PBMCs.

The CDR3 region has the sequence CASSWGPGYGYTF. The nucleotide sequence reads TGTGCCAGCAGTTGGGGGCCAGGTTATGGCTACACCTTC. The V and J genes are TRBV27 and TRBJ1-2, and perhaps TRBD1 as D gene, on 6 matching bases. V and J lose 4 bases and 5 bases, and a span of 11 bases separates them. The germline V gene encodes CDR1 MNHEY and CDR2 SMNVEV (reference sequence). The CDR3 has 13 amino acids, counting the end cysteine and phenylalanine. The retained sequence is limited to the CDR3, 39 bases, with the frame set at the first base.